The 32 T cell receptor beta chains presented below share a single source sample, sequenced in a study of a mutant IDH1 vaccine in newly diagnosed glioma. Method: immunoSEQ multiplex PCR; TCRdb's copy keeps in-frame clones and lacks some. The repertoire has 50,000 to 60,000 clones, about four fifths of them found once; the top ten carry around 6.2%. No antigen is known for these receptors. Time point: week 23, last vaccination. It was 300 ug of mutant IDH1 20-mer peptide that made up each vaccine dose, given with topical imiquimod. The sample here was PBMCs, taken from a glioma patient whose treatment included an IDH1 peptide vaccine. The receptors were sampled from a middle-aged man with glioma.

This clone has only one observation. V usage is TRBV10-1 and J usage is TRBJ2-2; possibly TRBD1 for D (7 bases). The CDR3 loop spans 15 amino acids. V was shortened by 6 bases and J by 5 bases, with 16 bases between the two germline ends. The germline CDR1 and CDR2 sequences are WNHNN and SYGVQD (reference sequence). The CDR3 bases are TGCGCCAGCAGCGTTGTTCAGGGGGGAACCGGGGAGCTGTTTTTT. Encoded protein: CASSVVQGGTGELFF.

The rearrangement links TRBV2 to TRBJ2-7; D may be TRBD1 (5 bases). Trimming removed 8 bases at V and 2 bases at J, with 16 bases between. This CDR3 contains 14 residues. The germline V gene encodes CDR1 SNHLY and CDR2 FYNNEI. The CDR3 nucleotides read TGTGCCAGCCTGGTTGACGTCAGGGCCTACGAGCAGTACTTC. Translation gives CASLVDVRAYEQYF.

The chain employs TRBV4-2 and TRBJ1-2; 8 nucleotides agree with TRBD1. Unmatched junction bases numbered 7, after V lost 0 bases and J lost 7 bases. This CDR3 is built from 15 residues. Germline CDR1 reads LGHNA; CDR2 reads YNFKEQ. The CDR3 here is CASSQDSDREGGYTF. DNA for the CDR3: TGTGCCAGCAGCCAAGATTCGGACAGGGAGGGTGGCTACACCTTC.

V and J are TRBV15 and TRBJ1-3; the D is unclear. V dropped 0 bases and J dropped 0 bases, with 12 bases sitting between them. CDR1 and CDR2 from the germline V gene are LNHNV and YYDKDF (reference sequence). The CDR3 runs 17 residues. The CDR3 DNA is TGTGCCACCAGCAGAGATCTTGGACGCTACTCTGGAAACACCATATATTTT. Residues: CATSRDLGRYSGNTIYF.

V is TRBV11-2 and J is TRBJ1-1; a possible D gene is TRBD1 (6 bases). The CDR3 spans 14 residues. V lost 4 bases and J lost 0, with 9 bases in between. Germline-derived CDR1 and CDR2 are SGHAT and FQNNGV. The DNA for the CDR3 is TGTGCCAGCAGCTCCGGACAGCTGAACACTGAAGCTTTCTTT. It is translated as CASSSGQLNTEAFF.

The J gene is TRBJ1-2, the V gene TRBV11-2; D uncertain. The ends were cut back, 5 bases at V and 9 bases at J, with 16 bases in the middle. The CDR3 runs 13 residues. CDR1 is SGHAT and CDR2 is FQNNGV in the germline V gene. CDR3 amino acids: CASSPGGPGSYTF. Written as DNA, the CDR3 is TGTGCCAGCAGCCCCGGAGGGCCTGGGAGCTACACCTTC. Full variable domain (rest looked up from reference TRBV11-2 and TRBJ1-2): EAGVAQSPRYKIIEKRQSVAFWCNPISGHATLYWYQQILGQGPKLLIQFQNNGVVDDSQLPKDRFSAERLKGVDSTLKIQPAKLEDSAVYLCASSPGGPGSYTFGSGTRLTVV.

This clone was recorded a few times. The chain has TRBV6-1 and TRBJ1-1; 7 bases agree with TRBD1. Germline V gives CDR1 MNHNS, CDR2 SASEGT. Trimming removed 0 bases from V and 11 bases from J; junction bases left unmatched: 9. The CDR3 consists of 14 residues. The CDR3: CASSEAGTAWGAFF. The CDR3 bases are TGTGCCAGCAGTGAAGCGGGGACAGCCTGGGGCGCTTTCTTT.

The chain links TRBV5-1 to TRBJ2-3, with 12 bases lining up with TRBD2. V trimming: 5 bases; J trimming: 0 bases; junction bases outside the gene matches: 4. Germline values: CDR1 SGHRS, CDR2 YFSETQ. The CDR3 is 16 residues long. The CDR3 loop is CASRDGLAGSTDTQYF. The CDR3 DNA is TGCGCCAGCAGGGATGGACTAGCGGGGAGCACAGATACGCAGTATTTT. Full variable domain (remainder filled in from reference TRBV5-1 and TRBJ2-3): KAGVTQTPRYLIKTRGQQVTLSCSPISGHRSVSWYQQTPGQGLQFLFEYFSETQRNKGNFPGRFSGRQFSNSRSEMNVSTLELGDSALYLCASRDGLAGSTDTQYFGPGTRLTVL.

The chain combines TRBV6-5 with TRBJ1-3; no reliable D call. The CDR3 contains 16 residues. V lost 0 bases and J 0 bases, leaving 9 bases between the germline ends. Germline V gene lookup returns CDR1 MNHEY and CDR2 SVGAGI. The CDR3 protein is CASSYSRQHSGNTIYF. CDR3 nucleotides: TGTGCCAGCAGTTACTCACGACAACACTCTGGAAACACCATATATTTT.

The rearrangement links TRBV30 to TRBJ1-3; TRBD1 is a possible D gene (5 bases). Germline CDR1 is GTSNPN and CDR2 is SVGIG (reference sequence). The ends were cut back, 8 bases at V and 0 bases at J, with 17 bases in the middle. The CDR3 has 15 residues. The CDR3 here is CAGRDGSASGNTIYF. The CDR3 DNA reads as TGTGCCGGTAGGGACGGGTCCGCCTCTGGAAACACCATATATTTT.

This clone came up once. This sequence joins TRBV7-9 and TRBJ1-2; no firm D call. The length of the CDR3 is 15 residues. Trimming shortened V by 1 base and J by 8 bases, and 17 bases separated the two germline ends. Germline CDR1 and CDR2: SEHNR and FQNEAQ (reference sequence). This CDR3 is CASSLEGGGRQGYTF. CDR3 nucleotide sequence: TGTGCCAGCAGCTTAGAGGGCGGAGGCCGGCAGGGCTACACCTTC.

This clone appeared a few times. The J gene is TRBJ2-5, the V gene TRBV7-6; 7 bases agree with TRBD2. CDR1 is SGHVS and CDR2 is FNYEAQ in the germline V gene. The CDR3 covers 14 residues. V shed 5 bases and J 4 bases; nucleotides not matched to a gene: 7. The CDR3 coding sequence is TGTGCCAGCAGCCGAGGGACTATCGTAGAGACCCAGTACTTC. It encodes CASSRGTIVETQYF.

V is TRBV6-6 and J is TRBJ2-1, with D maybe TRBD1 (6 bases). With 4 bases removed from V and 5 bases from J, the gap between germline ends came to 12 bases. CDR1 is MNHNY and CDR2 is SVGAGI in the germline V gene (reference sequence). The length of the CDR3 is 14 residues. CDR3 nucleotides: TGTGCCAGCAGTTCAGACAGGATTGACAATGAGCAGTTCTTC. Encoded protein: CASSSDRIDNEQFF.

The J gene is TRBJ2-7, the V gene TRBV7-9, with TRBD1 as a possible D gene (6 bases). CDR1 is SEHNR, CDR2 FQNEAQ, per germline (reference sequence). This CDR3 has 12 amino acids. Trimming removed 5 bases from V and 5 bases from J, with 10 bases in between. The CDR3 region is CASSLQGHEQYF. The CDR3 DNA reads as TGTGCCAGCAGCCTACAGGGACACGAGCAGTACTTC.

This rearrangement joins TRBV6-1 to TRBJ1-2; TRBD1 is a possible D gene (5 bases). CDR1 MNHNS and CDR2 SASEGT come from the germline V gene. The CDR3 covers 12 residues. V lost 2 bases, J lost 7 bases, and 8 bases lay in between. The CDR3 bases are TGTGCCAGCAGTGAAATCAGGGCTGGCTACACCTTC. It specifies CASSEIRAGYTF.

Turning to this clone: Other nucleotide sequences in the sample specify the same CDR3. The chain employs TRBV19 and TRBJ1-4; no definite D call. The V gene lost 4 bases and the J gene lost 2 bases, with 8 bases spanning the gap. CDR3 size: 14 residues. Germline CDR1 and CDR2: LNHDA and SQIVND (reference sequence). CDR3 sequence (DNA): TGTGCCAGTAGTAGAACAGCGACTAATGAAAAACTGTTTTTT. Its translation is CASSRTATNEKLFF.

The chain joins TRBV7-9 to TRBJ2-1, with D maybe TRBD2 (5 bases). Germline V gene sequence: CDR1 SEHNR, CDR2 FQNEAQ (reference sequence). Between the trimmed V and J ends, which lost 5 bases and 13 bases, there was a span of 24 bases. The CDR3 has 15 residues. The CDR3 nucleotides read TGTGCCAGCAGCGAAATCGGGGTATTCCCTGTGAATCAGTTCTTC. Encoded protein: CASSEIGVFPVNQFF. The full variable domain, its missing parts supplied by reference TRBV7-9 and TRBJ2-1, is DTGVSQNPRHKITKRGQNVTFRCDPISEHNRLYWYRQTLGQGPEFLTYFQNEAQLEKSRLLSDRFSAERPKGSFSTLEIQRTEQGDSAMYLCASSEIGVFPVNQFFGPGTRLTVL.

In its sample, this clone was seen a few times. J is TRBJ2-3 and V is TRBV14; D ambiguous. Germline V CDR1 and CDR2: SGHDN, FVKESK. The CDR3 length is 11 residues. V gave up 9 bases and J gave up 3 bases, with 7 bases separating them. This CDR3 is CASGWTDTQYF. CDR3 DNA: TGTGCCAGTGGTTGGACAGATACGCAGTATTTT. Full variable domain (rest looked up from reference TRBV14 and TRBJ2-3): EAGVTQFPSHSVIEKGQTVTLRCDPISGHDNLYWYRRVMGKEIKFLLHFVKESKQDESGMPNNRFLAERTGGTYSTLKVQPAELEDSGVYFCASGWTDTQYFGPGTRLTVL.

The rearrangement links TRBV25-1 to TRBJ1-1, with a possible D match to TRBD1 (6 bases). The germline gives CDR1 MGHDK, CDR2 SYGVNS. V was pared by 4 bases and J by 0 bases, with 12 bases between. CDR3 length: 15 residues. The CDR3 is CASSGRQAMNTEAFF. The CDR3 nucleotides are TGTGCCAGCAGTGGACGACAGGCCATGAACACTGAAGCTTTCTTT. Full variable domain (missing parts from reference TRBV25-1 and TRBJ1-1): EADIYQTPRYLVIGTGKKITLECSQTMGHDKMYWYQQDPGMELHLIHYSYGVNSTEKGDLSSESTVSRIRTEHFPLTLESARPSHTSQYLCASSGRQAMNTEAFFGQGTRLTVV.

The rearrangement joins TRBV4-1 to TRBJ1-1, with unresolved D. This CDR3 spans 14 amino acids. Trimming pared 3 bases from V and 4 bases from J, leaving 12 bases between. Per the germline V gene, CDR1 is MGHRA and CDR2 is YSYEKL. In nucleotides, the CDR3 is TGCGCCAGCAGCCACATCTCCGAGGGCACTGAAGCTTTCTTT. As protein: CASSHISEGTEAFF.

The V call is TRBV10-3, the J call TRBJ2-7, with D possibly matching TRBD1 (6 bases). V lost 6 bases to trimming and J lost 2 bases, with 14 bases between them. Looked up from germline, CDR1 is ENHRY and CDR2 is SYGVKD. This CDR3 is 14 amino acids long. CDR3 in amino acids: CAISRDTGAYEQYF. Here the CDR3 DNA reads TGTGCCATCAGCCGGGACACCGGGGCCTACGAGCAGTACTTC.

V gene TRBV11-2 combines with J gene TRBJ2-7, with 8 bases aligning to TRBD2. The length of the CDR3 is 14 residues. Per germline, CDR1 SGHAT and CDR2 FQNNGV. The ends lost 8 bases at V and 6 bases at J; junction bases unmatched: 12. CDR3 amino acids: CASGAAGVRLEQYF. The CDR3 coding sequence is TGTGCCAGCGGCGCAGCGGGGGTCCGCCTCGAGCAGTACTTC. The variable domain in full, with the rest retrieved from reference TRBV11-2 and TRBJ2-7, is EAGVAQSPRYKIIEKRQSVAFWCNPISGHATLYWYQQILGQGPKLLIQFQNNGVVDDSQLPKDRFSAERLKGVDSTLKIQPAKLEDSAVYLCASGAAGVRLEQYFGPGTRLTVT.

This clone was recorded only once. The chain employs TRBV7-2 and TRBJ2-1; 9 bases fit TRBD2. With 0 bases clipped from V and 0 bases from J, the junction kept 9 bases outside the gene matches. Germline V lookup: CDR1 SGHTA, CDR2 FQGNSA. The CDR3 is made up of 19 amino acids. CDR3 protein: CASSLALTSGWGSYNEQFF. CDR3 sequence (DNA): TGTGCCAGCAGCTTAGCTTTAACTAGCGGGTGGGGCTCCTACAATGAGCAGTTCTTC.

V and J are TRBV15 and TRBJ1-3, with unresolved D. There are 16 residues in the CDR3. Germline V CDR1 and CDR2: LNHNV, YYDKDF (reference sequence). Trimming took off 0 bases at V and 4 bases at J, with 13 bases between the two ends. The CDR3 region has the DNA TGTGCCACCAGCAGAGAGGGCGGGGTGTTGGGAAACACCATATATTTT. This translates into CATSREGGVLGNTIYF.

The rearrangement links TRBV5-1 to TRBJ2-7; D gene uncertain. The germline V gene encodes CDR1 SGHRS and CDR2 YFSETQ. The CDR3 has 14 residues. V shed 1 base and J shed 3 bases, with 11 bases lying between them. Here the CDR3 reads CASSLSVQNYEQYF. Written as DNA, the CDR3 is TGCGCCAGCAGCTTGAGTGTCCAGAACTACGAGCAGTACTTC.

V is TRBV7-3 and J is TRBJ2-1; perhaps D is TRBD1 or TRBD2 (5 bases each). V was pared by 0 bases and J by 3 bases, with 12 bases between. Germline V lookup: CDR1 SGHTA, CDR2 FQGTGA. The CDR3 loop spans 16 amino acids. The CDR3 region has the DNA TGTGCCAGCAGCTTAACTCCCGGGACGGTCTACAATGAGCAGTTCTTC. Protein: CASSLTPGTVYNEQFF.

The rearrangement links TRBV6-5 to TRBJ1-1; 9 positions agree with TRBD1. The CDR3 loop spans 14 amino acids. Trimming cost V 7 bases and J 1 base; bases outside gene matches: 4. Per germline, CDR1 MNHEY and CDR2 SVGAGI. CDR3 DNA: TGTGCCAGCAAGAAACAGGGGGCGAACACTGAAGCTTTCTTT. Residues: CASKKQGANTEAFF.

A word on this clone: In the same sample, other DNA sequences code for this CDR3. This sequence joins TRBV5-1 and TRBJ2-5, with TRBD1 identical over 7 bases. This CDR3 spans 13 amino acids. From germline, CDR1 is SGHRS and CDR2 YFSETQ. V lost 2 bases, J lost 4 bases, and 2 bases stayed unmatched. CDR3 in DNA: TGCGCCAGCAGCTTAGGGGGCGGAGAGACCCAGTACTTC. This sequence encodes CASSLGGGETQYF.

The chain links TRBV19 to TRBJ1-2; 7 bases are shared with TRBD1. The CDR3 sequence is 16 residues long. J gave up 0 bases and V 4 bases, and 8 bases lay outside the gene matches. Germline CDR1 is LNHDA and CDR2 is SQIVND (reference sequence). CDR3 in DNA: TGTGCCAGTAGTAACTACGGGACAGTTTCTAACTATGGCTACACCTTC. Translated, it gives CASSNYGTVSNYGYTF.

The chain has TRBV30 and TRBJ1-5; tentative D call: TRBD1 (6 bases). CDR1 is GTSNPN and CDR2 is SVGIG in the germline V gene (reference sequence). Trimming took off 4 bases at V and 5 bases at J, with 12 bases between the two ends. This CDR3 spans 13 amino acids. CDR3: CAWNLGGHQPQHF. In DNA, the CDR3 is TGTGCCTGGAATTTAGGGGGGCATCAGCCCCAGCATTTT. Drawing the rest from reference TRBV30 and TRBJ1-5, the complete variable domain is SQTIHQWPATLVQPVGSPLSLECTVEGTSNPNLYWYRQAAGRGLQLLFYSVGIGQISSEVPQNLSASRPQDRQFILSSKKLLLSDSGFYLCAWNLGGHQPQHFGDGTRLSIL.

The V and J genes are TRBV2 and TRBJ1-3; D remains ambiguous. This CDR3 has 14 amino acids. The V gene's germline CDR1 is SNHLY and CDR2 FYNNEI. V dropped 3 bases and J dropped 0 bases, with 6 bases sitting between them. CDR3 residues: CASSDQSSGNTIYF. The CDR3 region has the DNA TGTGCCAGCAGTGACCAGAGCTCTGGAAACACCATATATTTT. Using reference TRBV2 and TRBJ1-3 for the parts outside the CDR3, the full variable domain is EPEVTQTPSHQVTQMGQEVILRCVPISNHLYFYWYRQILGQKVEFLVSFYNNEISEKSEIFDDQFSVERPDGSNFTLKIRSTKLEDSAMYFCASSDQSSGNTIYFGEGSWLTVV.

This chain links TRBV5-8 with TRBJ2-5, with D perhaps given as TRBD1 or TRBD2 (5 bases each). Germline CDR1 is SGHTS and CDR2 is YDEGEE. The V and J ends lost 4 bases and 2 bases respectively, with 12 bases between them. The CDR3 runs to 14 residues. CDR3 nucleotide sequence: TGTGCCAGCAGCCCCGTCTGGGGGCAAGAGACCCAGTACTTC. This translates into CASSPVWGQETQYF.